These 11 T cell receptor beta chains share one sample of origin, sequenced in a study of blood T cells in healthy people across ages. A J-beta primer mix and a sample-barcoded 5' primer were used in a second PCR of about 7 to 12 cycles. A single record per CDR3 protein comes from TCRdb applying MiXCR to the 5' RACE reads. The profile shows some 1.5 million distinct CDR3 sequences, roughly 27% of them singletons. The specimen sequenced was blood. The source is a young woman in good health.

There are a few counts of this clonotype. The chain recombines TRBV18 with TRBJ2-3, with a tentative D call TRBD2 (6 bases). The CDR3 is made up of 15 amino acids. CDR1 KGHSH and CDR2 LQKENI come from the germline V gene. The germline V and J ends were trimmed by 3 bases and 6 bases, with 16 bases remaining between them. The DNA of the CDR3 is TGTGCCAGCTCACCTCCGGGACTCACTCCGGATACGCAGTATTTT. It yields the protein CASSPPGLTPDTQYF.

This clonotype was seen many times. The chain links TRBV12-3 or TRBV12-4 to TRBJ1-2; a weak D match, TRBD1 (6 bases). Trimming shortened V by 7 bases and J by 6 bases, and 18 bases separated the two germline ends. The CDR3 length is 14 residues. The CDR3 is CASTRRGRIDGYTF. The CDR3 DNA is TGTGCCAGCACGAGGCGGGGGCGTATTGATGGCTACACCTTC.

V gene TRBV3-1 combines with J gene TRBJ2-7, with 8 bases that match TRBD2. The V gene end was trimmed by 1 base and the J gene end by 5 bases; junction bases not matched to a gene: 7. The CDR3 runs 15 residues. CDR1 is LGHDT, CDR2 YNNKEL, per germline (reference sequence). The CDR3 sequence is CASSQGAGETHEQYF. The DNA of the CDR3 is TGTGCCAGCAGCCAAGGAGCGGGAGAAACCCACGAGCAGTACTTC.

The CDR3 sequence is CASRGTRNTGELFF. DNA for the CDR3: TGTGCCAGCCGGGGGACCAGGAACACCGGGGAGCTGTTTTTT. The rearrangement uses TRBV6-5 and TRBJ2-2; a weak D match, TRBD2 (6 bases). The CDR3 is made up of 14 amino acids. Per germline, CDR1 MNHEY and CDR2 SVGAGI. The germline V and J ends were trimmed by 8 bases and 1 base, with 11 bases remaining between them.

This clonotype was observed a single time. A read error is possible here, since a much larger clone lies one base away. Since the CDR3 does not end with the conserved phenylalanine or tryptophan, this likely comes from a read error. The chain has TRBV20-1 and TRBJ2-7, with 10 bases that match TRBD2. CDR3 length: 15 amino acids. Losses at the gene ends were 5 bases for V and 3 bases for J; bases not matched to a gene: 10. Germline lookup yields CDR1 DFQATT and CDR2 SNEGSKA (reference sequence). The CDR3 bases are TGCAGTGCTCGATCCCTAGCGGGAGCCGTCTACGAGCAGTACTGC. Protein sequence: CSARSLAGAVYEQYC.

The J gene is TRBJ1-1, the V gene TRBV20-1; D call uncertain. Germline CDR1 and CDR2: DFQATT and SNEGSKA (reference sequence). CDR3 length: 18 residues. The V end lost 5 bases, the J end lost 1 base, and 26 bases lay between the germline ends. As DNA, the CDR3 is TGCAGTGCTGCCGAACCCCCAACACCCGGATTAGGGAACACTGAAGCTTTCTTT. It translates to CSAAEPPTPGLGNTEAFF.

The chain couples TRBV6-6 to TRBJ1-5, with TRBD1 matching 8 bases. Germline lookup yields CDR1 MNHNY and CDR2 SVGAGI (reference sequence). CDR3 length: 15 amino acids. V shed 6 bases, J shed 3 bases, and the junction held 7 bases outside the gene matches. The CDR3 DNA reads as TGTGCCAGCAGATCGGACAGGGTAGACAATCAGCCCCAGCATTTT. It specifies CASRSDRVDNQPQHF.

The rearrangement joins TRBV11-3 to TRBJ2-1, with TRBD2 matching 11 bases. CDR3 length equals 19 residues. V trimming: 5 bases; J trimming: 4 bases; junction bases outside the gene matches: 16. Germline lookup yields CDR1 SGHNT and CDR2 YENEEA. CDR3 coding DNA: TGTGCCAGCAGCGAATCTCTGACTAGCGGGAATTCGCGGTACAATGAGCAGTTCTTC. Its translation is CASSESLTSGNSRYNEQFF.

CDR3 in DNA: TGTGCCAGCAGTCCATGGACTACCCGTAGGAATGAGCAGTTCTTC. It yields the protein CASSPWTTRRNEQFF. The V gene is TRBV25-1, the J gene TRBJ2-1, with D possibly being TRBD2 (6 bases). Between the trimmed V and J ends, which lost 5 bases and 7 bases, there was a span of 18 bases. Germline lookup yields CDR1 MGHDK and CDR2 SYGVNS. The CDR3 covers 15 residues.

This clonotype occurred a few times. The rearrangement uses TRBV2 and TRBJ2-3, with 9 positions matching TRBD2. The CDR3 is 16 amino acids. Trimming at V came to 5 bases and at J to 1 base, leaving 7 bases not matched to a gene. Germline V lookup: CDR1 SNHLY, CDR2 FYNNEI. The CDR3 nucleotides read TGTGCCAGCAGTCTCGGACTAGCGAGGGGCACAGATACGCAGTATTTT. Its protein product is CASSLGLARGTDTQYF.

The chain carries TRBV20-1 and TRBJ1-6; D call uncertain. The germline V and J ends were trimmed by 0 bases and 7 bases, with 10 bases remaining between them. The length of the CDR3 is 14 residues. Per germline, CDR1 DFQATT and CDR2 SNEGSKA (reference sequence). This chain's CDR3 is CSARDESQNSPLHF. The CDR3 region has the DNA TGCAGTGCTAGAGACGAATCCCAGAATTCACCCCTCCACTTT.